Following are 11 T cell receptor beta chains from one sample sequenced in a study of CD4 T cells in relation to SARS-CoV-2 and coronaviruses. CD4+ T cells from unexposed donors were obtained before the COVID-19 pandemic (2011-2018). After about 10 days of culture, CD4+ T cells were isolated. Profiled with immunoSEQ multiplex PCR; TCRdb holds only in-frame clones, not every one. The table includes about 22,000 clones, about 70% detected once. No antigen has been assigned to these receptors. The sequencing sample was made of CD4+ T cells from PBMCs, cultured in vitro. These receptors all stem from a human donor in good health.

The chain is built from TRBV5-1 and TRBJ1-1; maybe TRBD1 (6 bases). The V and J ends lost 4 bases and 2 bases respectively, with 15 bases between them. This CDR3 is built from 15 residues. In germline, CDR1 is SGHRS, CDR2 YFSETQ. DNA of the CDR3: TGCGCCAGCAGCATATTATCGACAGGAAACACTGAAGCTTTCTTT. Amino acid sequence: CASSILSTGNTEAFF.

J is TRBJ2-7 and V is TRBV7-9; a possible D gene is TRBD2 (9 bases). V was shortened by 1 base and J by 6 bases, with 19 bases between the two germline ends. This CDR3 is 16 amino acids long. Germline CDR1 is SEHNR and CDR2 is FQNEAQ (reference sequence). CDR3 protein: CASSLGRQGTSSEQYF. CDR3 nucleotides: TGTGCCAGCAGCTTAGGGAGACAGGGGACTAGCAGCGAGCAGTACTTC.

In DNA form, the CDR3 reads TGTGCCAGCGGGGACAGCCCAATAGGGGAGCTGTTTTTT. Its protein is CASGDSPIGELFF. The J gene is TRBJ2-2, the V gene TRBV2, with 7 bases identical to TRBD1. The J segment lost 8 bases and the V segment lost 8 bases, leaving 8 bases of the junction unmatched. There are 13 residues in the CDR3. Germline values: CDR1 SNHLY, CDR2 FYNNEI.

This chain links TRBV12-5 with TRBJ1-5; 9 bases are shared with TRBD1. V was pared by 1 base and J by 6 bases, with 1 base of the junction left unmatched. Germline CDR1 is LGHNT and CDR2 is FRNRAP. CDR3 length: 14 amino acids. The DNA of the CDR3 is TGTGCTAGTGGTTTGGAACAGGGGGCTCAGCCCCAGCATTTT. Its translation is CASGLEQGAQPQHF.

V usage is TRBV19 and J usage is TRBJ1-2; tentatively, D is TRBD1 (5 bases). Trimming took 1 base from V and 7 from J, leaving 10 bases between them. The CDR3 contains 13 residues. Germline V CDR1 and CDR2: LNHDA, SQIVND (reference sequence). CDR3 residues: CASSIVPGFGYTF. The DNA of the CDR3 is TGTGCCAGTAGTATAGTCCCAGGGTTTGGCTACACCTTC.

The CDR3 DNA follows: TGTGCCAGTACCGGGACTAGCGGGTTCAATGAGCAGTTCTTC. Encoded protein: CASTGTSGFNEQFF. The chain employs TRBV19 and TRBJ2-1; 12 bases fit TRBD2. V trimming: 7 bases; J trimming: 6 bases; junction bases outside the gene matches: 4. The CDR3 totals 14 residues. Per germline, CDR1 LNHDA and CDR2 SQIVND (reference sequence).

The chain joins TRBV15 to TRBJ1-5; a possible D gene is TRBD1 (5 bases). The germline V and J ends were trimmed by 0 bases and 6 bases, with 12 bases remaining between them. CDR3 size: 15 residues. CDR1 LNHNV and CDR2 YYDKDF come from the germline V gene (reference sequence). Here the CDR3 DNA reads TGTGCCACCAGCAGAGATGGGGGGTTGGGTCAGCCCCAGCATTTT. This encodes CATSRDGGLGQPQHF.

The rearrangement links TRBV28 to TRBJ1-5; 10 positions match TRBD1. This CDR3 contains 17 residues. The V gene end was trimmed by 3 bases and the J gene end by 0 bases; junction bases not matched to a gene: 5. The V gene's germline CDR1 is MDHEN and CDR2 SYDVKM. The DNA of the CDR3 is TGTGCCAGCAGTTTCCCCGGGACAGGGGTTAGCAATCAGCCCCAGCATTTT. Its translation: CASSFPGTGVSNQPQHF.

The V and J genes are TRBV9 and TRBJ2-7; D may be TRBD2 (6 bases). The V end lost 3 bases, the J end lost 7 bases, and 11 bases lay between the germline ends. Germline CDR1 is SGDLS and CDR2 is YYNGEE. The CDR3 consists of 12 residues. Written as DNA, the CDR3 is TGTGCCAGCAGCGCCGAGGGAGGAGAGCAGTACTTC. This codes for CASSAEGGEQYF.

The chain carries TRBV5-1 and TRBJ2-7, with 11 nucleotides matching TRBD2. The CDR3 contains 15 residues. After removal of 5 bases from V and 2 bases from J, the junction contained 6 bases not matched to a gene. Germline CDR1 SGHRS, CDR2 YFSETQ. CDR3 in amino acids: CASRPTSGGTYEQYF. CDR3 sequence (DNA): TGCGCCAGCAGGCCTACTAGCGGGGGAACCTACGAGCAGTACTTC.

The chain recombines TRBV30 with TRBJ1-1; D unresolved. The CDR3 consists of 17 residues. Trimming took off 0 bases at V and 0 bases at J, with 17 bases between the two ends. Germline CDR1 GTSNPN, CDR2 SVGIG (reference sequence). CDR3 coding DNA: TGTGCCTGGAGTGTACCGGAATGGGGTCCAATGAACACTGAAGCTTTCTTT. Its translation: CAWSVPEWGPMNTEAFF.